Described below is a single TCR beta chain sequence and its context. What it recognizes is unknown. The treatment: oral pan-JAK inhibitor, 5-10 mg twice daily. The data are from a study of CD8+ T cells in alopecia areata. Overall study results and limits: Among the 100 top clones, expanded CD8+ clones, like scalp clonality, were significantly decreased by tofacitinib. There were also resident alphabeta T cells of normal skin sequenced in scalp samples.

The CDR3 consists of 14 residues. V was clipped by 4 bases and J by 0 bases, with 8 bases between them. Germline loops: CDR1 SGHTA, CDR2 FQGNSA. After isolation, RNA underwent reverse transcription to generate cDNA as the sequencing template. Profiled with immunoSEQ multiplex PCR; TCRdb holds only in-frame clones, not every one. The sample has about 190,000 clones; around three fifths are singletons. The chain uses TRBV7-2 and TRBJ2-3; D is unresolved. This receptor was taken from a human donor with alopecia areata. The source material was CD4+ T cells sorted from blood, sampled at week 24, from a patient treated with tofacitinib. The CDR3 protein is CASSWSRSTDTQYF. The CDR3 bases are TGTGCCAGCAGCTGGTCAAGAAGCACAGATACGCAGTATTTT.